The 13 T cell receptor beta chains given below trace back to one sample, sequenced in a study of graft-versus-host responses after intestinal transplantation. Their recognized antigens are unknown. TCRdb's copy holds only in-frame clones and misses some; the assay was immunoSEQ multiplex PCR. The table shows approximately 82,000 clones, with around 92% occurring only once. The specimen comprised unstimulated CD4+ T cells sorted from spleen or lymph node cells, sampled before intestinal transplant. The origin of the receptors is a human donor who received an intestinal transplant.

V is TRBV7-2 and J is TRBJ1-6, with D possibly TRBD1 on 6 matching bases. From germline, CDR1 is SGHTA and CDR2 FQGNSA. V was trimmed by 4 bases and J by 5 bases, leaving 12 bases between them. The CDR3 covers 15 residues. CDR3: CASSSRDTHNSPLHF. As DNA, the CDR3 is TGTGCCAGCAGCTCACGGGACACCCATAATTCACCCCTCCACTTT.

V usage is TRBV5-6 and J usage is TRBJ1-5; D gene ambiguous. CDR1 is SGHDT, CDR2 YYEEEE, per germline. Trimming pared 3 bases from V and 1 base from J, leaving 17 bases between. The CDR3 loop spans 17 amino acids. The CDR3 nucleotides are TGTGCCAGCAGCTCGGAGGGAGGTGGTTCGAGCAATCAGCCCCAGCATTTT. This encodes CASSSEGGGSSNQPQHF.

This chain connects TRBV4-1 to TRBJ1-3; D unclear. V was trimmed by 3 bases and J by 1 base, leaving 10 bases between them. This CDR3 is 15 amino acids long. CDR1 and CDR2 (germline): MGHRA, YSYEKL. The CDR3 coding sequence is TGCGCCAGCAGCCAGGTACAGTTATCTGGAAACACCATATATTTT. This encodes CASSQVQLSGNTIYF.

V usage is TRBV2 and J usage is TRBJ1-1, with D perhaps TRBD1 (6 bases). The ends were cut back, 4 bases at V and 1 base at J, with 16 bases in the middle. The CDR3 length is 16 residues. Looked up from germline, CDR1 is SNHLY and CDR2 is FYNNEI. The CDR3, as DNA: TGTGCCAGCAGTGTTGACAGGCCGGGAACGAACACTGAAGCTTTCTTT. Its protein is CASSVDRPGTNTEAFF.

V gene TRBV5-1 combines with J gene TRBJ2-7, with D possibly matching TRBD2 (6 bases). Germline CDR1 is SGHRS and CDR2 is YFSETQ. V lost 4 bases, J lost 2 bases, and 10 bases lay in between. This CDR3 is built from 13 residues. The CDR3 protein is CASSPGLPYEQYF. The CDR3 bases are TGCGCCAGCAGCCCGGGACTTCCCTACGAGCAGTACTTC.

V is TRBV11-3 and J is TRBJ2-1, with 7 bases matching TRBD2. CDR1 SGHNT and CDR2 YENEEA come from the germline V gene. The length of the CDR3 is 16 residues. V dropped 1 base and J dropped 7; count of bases not matched to a gene: 10. CDR3 residues: CASSLVVAGEPNEQFF. CDR3 DNA sequence: TGTGCCAGCAGCTTAGTAGTGGCGGGAGAACCGAATGAGCAGTTCTTC.

The chain uses TRBV4-3 and TRBJ1-4, with a possible D match to TRBD1 (5 bases). CDR1 and CDR2 from the germline V gene are LGHNA and YSLEER. V gave up 4 bases and J gave up 7 bases, with 13 bases separating them. The CDR3 runs 14 residues. This chain's CDR3 is CASSPVGLGEKLFF. CDR3 nucleotides: TGCGCCAGCAGCCCTGTGGGGCTCGGTGAAAAACTGTTTTTT.

This chain connects TRBV13 to TRBJ2-5; 8 positions agree with TRBD2. The CDR3 is 14 amino acids. The germline CDR1 and CDR2 sequences are PRHDT and FYEKMQ (reference sequence). Losses at the gene ends were 5 bases for V and 4 bases for J; bases not matched to a gene: 6. CDR3 region: CASSTRGGTETQYF. The CDR3 DNA follows: TGTGCCAGCAGCACCCGGGGGGGGACAGAGACCCAGTACTTC.

V is TRBV5-6 and J is TRBJ1-5; D gene ambiguous. This CDR3 is built from 18 residues. Germline V gene data show CDR1 as SGHDT and CDR2 as YYEEEE. V was pared by 1 base and J by 2 bases, with 19 bases between. The CDR3 sequence: CASSLFSTVQVGNQPQHF. In nucleotides, the CDR3 is TGTGCCAGCAGCTTGTTTTCCACGGTCCAGGTCGGCAATCAGCCCCAGCATTTT. The complete variable domain, with remaining parts taken from reference TRBV5-6 and TRBJ1-5, reads DAGVTQSPTHLIKTRGQQVTLRCSPKSGHDTVSWYQQALGQGPQFIFQYYEEEERQRGNFPDRFSGHQFPNYSSELNVNALLLGDSALYLCASSLFSTVQVGNQPQHFGDGTRLSIL.

The chain is built from TRBV7-6 and TRBJ2-7; D gene unclear. Trimming took 2 bases from V and 6 from J, leaving 8 bases between them. Germline CDR1 and CDR2: SGHVS and FNYEAQ. CDR3 length: 12 residues. The CDR3 region has the DNA TGTGCCAGCAGCTTAAGCTCTGGCGAGCAGTACTTC. This encodes CASSLSSGEQYF.

The count of this clone is one. The chain is built from TRBV30 and TRBJ1-2; 8 nucleotides agree with TRBD1. CDR3 length equals 13 residues. Germline V gives CDR1 GTSNPN, CDR2 SVGIG (reference sequence). The junction had 10 bases not matched to a gene; V was cut back by 5 bases and J by 8 bases. This CDR3 is CAWDDRGIGGYTF. In nucleotides, the CDR3 is TGTGCCTGGGACGACAGGGGCATAGGAGGCTACACCTTC.

The gene calls are TRBV5-6 and TRBJ2-1; 9 bases line up with TRBD2. The V and J ends lost 2 bases and 8 bases, in that order; junction bases with no gene match: 8. This CDR3 contains 15 residues. Germline CDR1 SGHDT, CDR2 YYEEEE. CDR3 in DNA: TGTGCCAGCAGCTTAGTGCGGGGGGGCCGAGATGAGCAGTTCTTC. It yields the protein CASSLVRGGRDEQFF.

This sequence joins TRBV10-3 and TRBJ2-7; the D gene is possibly TRBD2 (6 bases). This CDR3 comprises 12 residues. With 4 bases removed from V and 7 bases from J, the gap between germline ends came to 11 bases. Germline loops: CDR1 ENHRY, CDR2 SYGVKD. Here the CDR3 reads CAISVGGREQYF. CDR3 DNA sequence: TGTGCCATCAGTGTCGGGGGTAGGGAGCAGTACTTC.